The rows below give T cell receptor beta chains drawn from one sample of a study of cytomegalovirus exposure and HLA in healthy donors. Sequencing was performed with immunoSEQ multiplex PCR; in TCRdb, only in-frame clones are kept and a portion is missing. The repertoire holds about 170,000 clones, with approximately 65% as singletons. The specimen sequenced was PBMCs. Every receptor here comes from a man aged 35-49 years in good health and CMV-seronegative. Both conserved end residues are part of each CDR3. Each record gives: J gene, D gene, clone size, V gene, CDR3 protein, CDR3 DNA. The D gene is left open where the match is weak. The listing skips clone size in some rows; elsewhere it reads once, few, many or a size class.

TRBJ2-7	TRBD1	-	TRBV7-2	CASARGQGAYEQYF	TGTGCCAGCGCTAGGGGACAGGGGGCCTACGAGCAGTACTTC
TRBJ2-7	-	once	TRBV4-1	CASSQDLVSSYEQYF	TGCGCCAGCAGCCAAGATTTGGTCAGCTCCTACGAGCAGTACTTC
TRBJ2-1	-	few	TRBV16	CASSQGGRSYNEQFF	TGTGCCAGCAGCCAGGGGGGTCGTTCCTACAATGAGCAGTTCTTC
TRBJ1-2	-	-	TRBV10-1	CASSDLGHGYTF	TGCGCCAGCAGTGATTTGGGGCACGGCTACACCTTC
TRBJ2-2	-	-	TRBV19	CASSLGRTNTGELFF	TGTGCCAGTAGTTTGGGCAGAACGAACACCGGGGAGCTGTTTTTT
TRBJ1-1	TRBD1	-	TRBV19	CASSIGQGGGTEAFF	TGTGCCAGTAGTATTGGACAGGGGGGTGGCACTGAAGCTTTCTTT
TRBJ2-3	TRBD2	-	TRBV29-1	CSARRAGDSTDTQYF	TGCAGCGCCCGACGAGCGGGGGATAGCACAGATACGCAGTATTTT
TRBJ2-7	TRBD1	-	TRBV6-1	CASSEPDRTGTVYEQYF	TGTGCCAGCAGTGAACCAGATAGGACAGGGACAGTCTACGAGCAGTACTTC
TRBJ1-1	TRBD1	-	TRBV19	CASSNGTGLMNTEAFF	TGTGCCAGTAGTAACGGGACAGGACTGATGAACACTGAAGCTTTCTTT
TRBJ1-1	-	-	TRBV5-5	CASSYIAGPGTWAFF	TGTGCCAGCAGCTACATCGCCGGTCCCGGGACATGGGCTTTCTTT
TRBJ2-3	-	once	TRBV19	CASSSYQWDTQYF	TGTGCCAGTAGTTCCTACCAATGGGATACGCAGTATTTT
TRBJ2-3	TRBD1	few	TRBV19	CASSMSRGDTQYF	TGTGCCAGTAGTATGAGCAGGGGGGATACGCAGTATTTT
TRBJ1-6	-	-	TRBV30	CAWSPGQIGSPLHF	TGTGCCTGGAGTCCCGGACAAATTGGTTCACCCCTCCACTTT
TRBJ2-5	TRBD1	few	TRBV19	CASSPTGIQETQYF	TGTGCCAGTAGTCCGACAGGGATCCAAGAGACCCAGTACTTC
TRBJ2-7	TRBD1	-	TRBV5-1	CASSRTGQGGSYEQYF	TGCGCCAGCAGCCGAACGGGACAGGGGGGCTCCTACGAGCAGTACTTC
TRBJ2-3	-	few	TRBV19	CASSLVVGTDTQYF	TGTGCCAGTAGTTTGGTAGTCGGGACAGATACGCAGTATTTT
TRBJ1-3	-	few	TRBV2	CASSESAGSGNTIYF	TGTGCCAGCAGTGAGTCGGCGGGCTCTGGAAACACCATATATTTT
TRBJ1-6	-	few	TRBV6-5	CASSYRTVNNSPLHF	TGTGCCAGCAGTTACCGGACAGTAAATAATTCACCCCTCCACTTT